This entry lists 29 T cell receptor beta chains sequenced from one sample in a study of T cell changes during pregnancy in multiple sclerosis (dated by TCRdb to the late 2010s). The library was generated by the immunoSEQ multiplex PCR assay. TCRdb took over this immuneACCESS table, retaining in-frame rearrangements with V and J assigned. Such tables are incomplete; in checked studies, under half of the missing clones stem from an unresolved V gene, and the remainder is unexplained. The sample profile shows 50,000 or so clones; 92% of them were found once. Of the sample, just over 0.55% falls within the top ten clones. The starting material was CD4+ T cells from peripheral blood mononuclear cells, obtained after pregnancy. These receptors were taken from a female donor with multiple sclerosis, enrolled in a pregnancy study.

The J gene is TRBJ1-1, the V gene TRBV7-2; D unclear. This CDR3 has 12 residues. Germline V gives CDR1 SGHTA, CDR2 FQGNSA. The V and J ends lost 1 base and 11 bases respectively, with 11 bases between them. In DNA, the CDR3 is TGTGCCAGCAGCTTAGTCGGGTCCGTGGCTTTCTTT. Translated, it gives CASSLVGSVAFF.

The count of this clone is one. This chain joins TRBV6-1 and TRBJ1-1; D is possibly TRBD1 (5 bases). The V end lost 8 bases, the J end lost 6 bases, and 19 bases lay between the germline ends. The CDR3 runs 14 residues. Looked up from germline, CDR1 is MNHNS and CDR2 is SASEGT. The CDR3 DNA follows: TGTGCCAGCGGGGGTTGGGGGGGTCGCCCTGAAGCTTTCTTT. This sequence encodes CASGGWGGRPEAFF.

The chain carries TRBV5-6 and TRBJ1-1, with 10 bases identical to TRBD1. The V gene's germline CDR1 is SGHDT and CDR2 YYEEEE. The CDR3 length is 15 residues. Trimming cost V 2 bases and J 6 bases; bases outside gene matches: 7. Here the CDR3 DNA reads TGTGCCAGCAGCTTACGGACAGGGGGTGGGCCTGAAGCTTTCTTT. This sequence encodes CASSLRTGGGPEAFF.

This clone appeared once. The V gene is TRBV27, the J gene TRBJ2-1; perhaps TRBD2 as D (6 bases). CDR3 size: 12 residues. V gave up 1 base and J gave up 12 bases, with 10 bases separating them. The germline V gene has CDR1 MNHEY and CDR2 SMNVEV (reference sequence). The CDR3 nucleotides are TGTGCCAGCAGTTTATTGTCGGGGGTGCAGTTCTTC. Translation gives CASSLLSGVQFF.

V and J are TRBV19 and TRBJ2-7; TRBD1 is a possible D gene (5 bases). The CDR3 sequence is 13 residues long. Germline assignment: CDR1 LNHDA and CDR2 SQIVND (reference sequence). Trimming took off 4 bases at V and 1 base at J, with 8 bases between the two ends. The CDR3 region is CASSTQVSYEQYF. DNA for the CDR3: TGTGCCAGTAGTACACAGGTTTCCTACGAGCAGTACTTC.

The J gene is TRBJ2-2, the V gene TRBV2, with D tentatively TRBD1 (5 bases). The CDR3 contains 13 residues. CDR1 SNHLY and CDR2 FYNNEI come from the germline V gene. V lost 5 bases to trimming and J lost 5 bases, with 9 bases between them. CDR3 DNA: TGTGCCAGCAGTAACAGGTGGACCGGGGAGCTGTTTTTT. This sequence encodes CASSNRWTGELFF.

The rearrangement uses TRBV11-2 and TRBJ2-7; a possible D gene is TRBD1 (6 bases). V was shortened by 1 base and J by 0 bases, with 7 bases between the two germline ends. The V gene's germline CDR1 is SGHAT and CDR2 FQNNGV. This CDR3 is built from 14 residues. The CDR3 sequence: CASSLGDNSYEQYF. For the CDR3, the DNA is TGTGCCAGCAGCTTAGGGGACAACTCCTACGAGCAGTACTTC. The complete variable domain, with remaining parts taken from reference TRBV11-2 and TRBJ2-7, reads EAGVAQSPRYKIIEKRQSVAFWCNPISGHATLYWYQQILGQGPKLLIQFQNNGVVDDSQLPKDRFSAERLKGVDSTLKIQPAKLEDSAVYLCASSLGDNSYEQYFGPGTRLTVT.

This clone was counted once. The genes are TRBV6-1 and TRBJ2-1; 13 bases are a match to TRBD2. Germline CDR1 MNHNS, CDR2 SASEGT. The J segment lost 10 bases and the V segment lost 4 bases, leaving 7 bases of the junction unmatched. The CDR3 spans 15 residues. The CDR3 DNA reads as TGTGCCAGCAGTGCCGGACTAGCGGGAGCTTGGGAGCAGTTCTTC. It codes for CASSAGLAGAWEQFF.

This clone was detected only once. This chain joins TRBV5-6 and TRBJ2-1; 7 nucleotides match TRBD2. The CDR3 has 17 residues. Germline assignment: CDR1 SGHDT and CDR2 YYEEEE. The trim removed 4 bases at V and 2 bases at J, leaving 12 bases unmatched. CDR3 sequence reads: CASSPDSLGTTYNEQFF. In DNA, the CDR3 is TGTGCCAGCAGCCCGGACTCTCTAGGGACTACCTACAATGAGCAGTTCTTC.

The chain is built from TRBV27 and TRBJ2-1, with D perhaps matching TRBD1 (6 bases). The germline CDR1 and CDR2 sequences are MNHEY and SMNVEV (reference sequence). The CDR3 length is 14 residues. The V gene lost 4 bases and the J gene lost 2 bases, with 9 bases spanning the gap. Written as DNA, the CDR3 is TGTGCCAGCAGTTACAGGGTTCCCTACAATGAGCAGTTCTTC. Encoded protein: CASSYRVPYNEQFF.

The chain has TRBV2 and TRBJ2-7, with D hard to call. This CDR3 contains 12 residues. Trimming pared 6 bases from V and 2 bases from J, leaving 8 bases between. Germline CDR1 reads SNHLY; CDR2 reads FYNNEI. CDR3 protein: CASRGSPYEQYF. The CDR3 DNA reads TGTGCCAGCAGGGGCAGCCCCTACGAGCAGTACTTC.

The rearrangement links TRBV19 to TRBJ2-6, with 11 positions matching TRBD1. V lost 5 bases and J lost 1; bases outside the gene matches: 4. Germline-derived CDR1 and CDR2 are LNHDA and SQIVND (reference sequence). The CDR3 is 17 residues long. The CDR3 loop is CASSRRDRGSGANVLTF. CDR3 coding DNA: TGTGCCAGTAGTCGCCGGGACAGGGGGTCTGGGGCCAACGTCCTGACTTTC.

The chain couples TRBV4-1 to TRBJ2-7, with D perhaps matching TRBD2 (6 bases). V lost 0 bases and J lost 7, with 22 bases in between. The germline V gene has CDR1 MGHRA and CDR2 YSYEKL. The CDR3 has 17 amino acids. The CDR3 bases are TGCGCCAGCAGCCAAGATATGGTGGGGGGATTACTATTGGAGCAGTACTTC. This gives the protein CASSQDMVGGLLLEQYF.

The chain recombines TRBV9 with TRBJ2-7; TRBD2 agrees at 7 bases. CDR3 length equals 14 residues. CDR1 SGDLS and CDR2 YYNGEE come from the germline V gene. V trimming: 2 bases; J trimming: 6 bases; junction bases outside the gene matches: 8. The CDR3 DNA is TGTGCCAGCAGCGTCGGGGAGGGAAGGACCGAGCAGTACTTC. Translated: CASSVGEGRTEQYF.

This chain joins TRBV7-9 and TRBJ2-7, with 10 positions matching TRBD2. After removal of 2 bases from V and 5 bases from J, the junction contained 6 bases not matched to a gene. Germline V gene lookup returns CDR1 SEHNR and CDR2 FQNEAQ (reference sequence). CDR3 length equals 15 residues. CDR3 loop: CASSLLAGVFHEQYF. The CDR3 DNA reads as TGTGCCAGCAGCTTACTAGCGGGAGTCTTCCACGAGCAGTACTTC.

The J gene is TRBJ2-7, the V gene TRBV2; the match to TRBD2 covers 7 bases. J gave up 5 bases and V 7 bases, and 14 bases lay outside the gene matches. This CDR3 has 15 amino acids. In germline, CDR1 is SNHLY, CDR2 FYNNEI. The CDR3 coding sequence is TGTGCCAGCACCGAGCGGGGTAGGGGCGTCCACGAGCAGTACTTC. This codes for CASTERGRGVHEQYF.

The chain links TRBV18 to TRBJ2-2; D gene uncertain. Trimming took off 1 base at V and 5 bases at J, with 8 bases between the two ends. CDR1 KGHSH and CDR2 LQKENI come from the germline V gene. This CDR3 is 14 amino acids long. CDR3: CASSPLGPTGELFF. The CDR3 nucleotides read TGTGCCAGCTCACCACTGGGCCCAACCGGGGAGCTGTTTTTT.

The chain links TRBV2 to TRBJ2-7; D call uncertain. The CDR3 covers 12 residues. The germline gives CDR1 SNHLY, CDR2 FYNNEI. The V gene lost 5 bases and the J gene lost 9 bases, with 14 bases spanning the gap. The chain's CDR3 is CASSLPAIMQYF. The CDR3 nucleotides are TGTGCCAGCAGTCTGCCCGCTATCATGCAGTACTTC.

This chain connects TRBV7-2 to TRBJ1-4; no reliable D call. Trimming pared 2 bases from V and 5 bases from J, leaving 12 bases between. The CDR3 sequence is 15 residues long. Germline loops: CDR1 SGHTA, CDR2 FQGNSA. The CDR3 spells CASSLKAPGNEKLFF. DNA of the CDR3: TGTGCCAGCAGCTTAAAAGCCCCGGGGAATGAAAAACTGTTTTTT.

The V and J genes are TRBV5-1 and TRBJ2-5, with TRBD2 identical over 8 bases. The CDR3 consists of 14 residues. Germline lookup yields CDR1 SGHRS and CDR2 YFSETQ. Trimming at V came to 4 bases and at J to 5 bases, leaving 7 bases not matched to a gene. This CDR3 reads CASSQGLGRETQYF. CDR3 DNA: TGCGCCAGCAGCCAGGGACTAGGGCGGGAGACCCAGTACTTC.

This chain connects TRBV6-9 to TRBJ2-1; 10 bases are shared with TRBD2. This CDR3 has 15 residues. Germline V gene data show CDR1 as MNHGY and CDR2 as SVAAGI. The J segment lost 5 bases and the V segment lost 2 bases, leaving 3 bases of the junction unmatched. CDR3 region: CASSYRGLADNEQFF. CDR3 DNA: TGTGCCAGCAGTTATAGAGGACTAGCGGACAATGAGCAGTTCTTC.

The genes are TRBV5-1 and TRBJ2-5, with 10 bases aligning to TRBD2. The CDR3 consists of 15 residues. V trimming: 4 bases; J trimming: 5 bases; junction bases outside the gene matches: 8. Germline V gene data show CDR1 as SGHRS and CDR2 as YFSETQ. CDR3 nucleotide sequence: TGCGCCAGCAGCCCCGGGGAGCGGGAGGGGGAGACCCAGTACTTC. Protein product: CASSPGEREGETQYF.

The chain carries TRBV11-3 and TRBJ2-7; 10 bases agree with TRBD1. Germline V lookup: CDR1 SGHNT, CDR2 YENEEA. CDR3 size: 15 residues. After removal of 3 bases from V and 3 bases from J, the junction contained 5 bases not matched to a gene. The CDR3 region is CASSFGDRGDYEQYF. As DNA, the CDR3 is TGTGCCAGCAGCTTTGGGGACAGGGGTGACTACGAGCAGTACTTC.

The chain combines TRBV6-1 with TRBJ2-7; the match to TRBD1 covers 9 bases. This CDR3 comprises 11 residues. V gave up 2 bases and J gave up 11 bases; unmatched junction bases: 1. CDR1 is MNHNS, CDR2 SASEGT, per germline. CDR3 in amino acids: CASSEWTGEYF. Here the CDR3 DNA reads TGTGCCAGCAGTGAATGGACAGGGGAGTACTTC.

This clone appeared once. CDR3 sequence: CASSIQLAGVTGELFF. In nucleotides, the CDR3 is TGTGCCAGTAGTATCCAACTAGCGGGAGTTACCGGGGAGCTGTTTTTT. The J gene is TRBJ2-2, the V gene TRBV19, with 11 bases that match TRBD2. Unmatched junction bases numbered 5, after V lost 3 bases and J lost 5 bases. The germline CDR1 and CDR2 sequences are LNHDA and SQIVND (reference sequence). The CDR3 is 16 residues long.

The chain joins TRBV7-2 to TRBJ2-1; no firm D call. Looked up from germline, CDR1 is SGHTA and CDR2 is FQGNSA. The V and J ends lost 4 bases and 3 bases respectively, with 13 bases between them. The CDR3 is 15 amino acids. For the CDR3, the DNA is TGTGCCAGCAGCTCGGCAGGTACCATCTACAATGAGCAGTTCTTC. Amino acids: CASSSAGTIYNEQFF.

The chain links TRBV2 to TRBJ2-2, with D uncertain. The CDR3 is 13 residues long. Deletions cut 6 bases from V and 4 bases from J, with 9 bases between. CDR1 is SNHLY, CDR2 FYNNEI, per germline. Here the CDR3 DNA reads TGTGCCAGCAGATCGAGAGCCACCGGGGAGCTGTTTTTT. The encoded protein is CASRSRATGELFF.

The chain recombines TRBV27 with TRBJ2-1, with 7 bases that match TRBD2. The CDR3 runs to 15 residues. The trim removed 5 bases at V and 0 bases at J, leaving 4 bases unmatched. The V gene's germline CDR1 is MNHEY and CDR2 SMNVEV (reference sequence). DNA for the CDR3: TGTGCCAGCAGTACGGAGCGGGACTCCTACAATGAGCAGTTCTTC. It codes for CASSTERDSYNEQFF.

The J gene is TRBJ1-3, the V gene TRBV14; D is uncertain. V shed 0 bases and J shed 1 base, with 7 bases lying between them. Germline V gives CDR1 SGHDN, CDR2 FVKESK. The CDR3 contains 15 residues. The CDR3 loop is CASSQDRVSGNTIYF. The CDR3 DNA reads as TGTGCCAGCAGCCAAGATCGAGTATCTGGAAACACCATATATTTT.